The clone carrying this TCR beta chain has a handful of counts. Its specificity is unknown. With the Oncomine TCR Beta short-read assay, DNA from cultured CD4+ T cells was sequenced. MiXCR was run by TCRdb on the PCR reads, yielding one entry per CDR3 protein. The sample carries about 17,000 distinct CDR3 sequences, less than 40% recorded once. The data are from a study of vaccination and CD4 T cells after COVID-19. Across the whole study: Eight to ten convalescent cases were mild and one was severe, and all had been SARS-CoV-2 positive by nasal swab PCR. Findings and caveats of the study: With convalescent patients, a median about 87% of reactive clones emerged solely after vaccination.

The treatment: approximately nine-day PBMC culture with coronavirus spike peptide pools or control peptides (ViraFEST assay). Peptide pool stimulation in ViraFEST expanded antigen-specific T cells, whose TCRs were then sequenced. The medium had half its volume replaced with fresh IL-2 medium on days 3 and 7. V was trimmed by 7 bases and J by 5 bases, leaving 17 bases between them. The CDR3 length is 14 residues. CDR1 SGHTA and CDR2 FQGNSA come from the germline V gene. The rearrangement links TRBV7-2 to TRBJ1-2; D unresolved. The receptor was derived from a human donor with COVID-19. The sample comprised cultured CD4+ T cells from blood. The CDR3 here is CASTSVWPTYGYTF. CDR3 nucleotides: TGTGCCAGCACCTCCGTGTGGCCTACTTATGGCTACACCTTC.